Below are 28 T cell receptor beta chains sequenced from a single sample in a study of cytomegalovirus exposure and HLA in healthy donors. The primer mix had 60 Vbeta and 13 Jbeta primers. The table came from immunoSEQ multiplex PCR; TCRdb's copy has only in-frame clones and leaves some out. The repertoire has approximately 150,000 clones, roughly three quarters of them found once; the top ten carry about 7.9%. Specimen: PBMCs. The source of these receptors is a male donor in good health and CMV-seropositive.

This clone occurred a few times. Other DNA sequences in the same sample also yield this CDR3. The rearrangement links TRBV5-1 to TRBJ2-7; 8 bases map to TRBD1. V gave up 0 bases and J gave up 3 bases; unmatched junction bases: 8. Germline CDR1 is SGHRS and CDR2 is YFSETQ. CDR3 size: 16 residues. This CDR3 is CASSLDSGTGYYEQYF. The CDR3 DNA follows: TGCGCCAGCAGCTTGGATTCCGGGACAGGTTACTACGAGCAGTACTTC. Full variable domain (missing parts from reference TRBV5-1 and TRBJ2-7): KAGVTQTPRYLIKTRGQQVTLSCSPISGHRSVSWYQQTPGQGLQFLFEYFSETQRNKGNFPGRFSGRQFSNSRSEMNVSTLELGDSALYLCASSLDSGTGYYEQYFGPGTRLTVT.

The chain joins TRBV11-2 to TRBJ2-7; possible D gene TRBD2, 5 bases. Trimming took off 3 bases at V and 3 bases at J, with 18 bases between the two ends. The CDR3 loop spans 16 amino acids. Looked up from germline, CDR1 is SGHAT and CDR2 is FQNNGV. The CDR3 spells CASSLQIGNTYYEQYF. In DNA, the CDR3 is TGTGCCAGCAGCTTGCAGATCGGGAACACCTACTACGAGCAGTACTTC.

The chain recombines TRBV30 with TRBJ1-3; 8 nucleotides agree with TRBD1. V shed 1 base and J 2 bases; nucleotides not matched to a gene: 4. This CDR3 is built from 15 residues. The germline V gene encodes CDR1 GTSNPN and CDR2 SVGIG (reference sequence). The CDR3 DNA sequence: TGTGCCTGGAGTGGCGGGACAGGCCCTGGAAACACCATATATTTT. Translated: CAWSGGTGPGNTIYF. Looking up the rest from reference TRBV30 and TRBJ1-3 gives the full variable domain: SQTIHQWPATLVQPVGSPLSLECTVEGTSNPNLYWYRQAAGRGLQLLFYSVGIGQISSEVPQNLSASRPQDRQFILSSKKLLLSDSGFYLCAWSGGTGPGNTIYFGEGSWLTVV.

In its sample, this clone was seen once. Other DNA sequences in the same sample also yield this CDR3. The J gene is TRBJ1-6, the V gene TRBV18, with D perhaps matching TRBD1 (6 bases). The CDR3 consists of 14 residues. The V gene lost 6 bases and the J gene lost 7 bases, with 13 bases spanning the gap. Germline assignment: CDR1 KGHSH and CDR2 LQKENI. CDR3 amino acids: CASSKDRLNSPLHF. The CDR3 DNA follows: TGTGCCAGCTCCAAAGACAGGTTGAATTCACCCCTCCACTTT.

This clone came up a few times. The chain has TRBV5-6 and TRBJ1-1; unclear D gene. This CDR3 comprises 13 residues. V dropped 4 bases and J dropped 3 bases, with 10 bases sitting between them. The germline gives CDR1 SGHDT, CDR2 YYEEEE. The CDR3 is CASSPPGDTEAFF. Here the CDR3 DNA reads TGTGCCAGCAGCCCCCCCGGAGACACTGAAGCTTTCTTT.

The CDR3 DNA reads TGTGCCAGCACCCCGGCCGGGACAGGGAAATCCTACGAGCAGTACTTC. Protein sequence: CASTPAGTGKSYEQYF. The chain is built from TRBV28 and TRBJ2-7; TRBD1 agrees at 9 bases. The CDR3 consists of 16 residues. The germline V gene encodes CDR1 MDHEN and CDR2 SYDVKM. V trimming: 7 bases; J trimming: 1 base; junction bases outside the gene matches: 11.

A few counts support this clone. This rearrangement joins TRBV6-6 to TRBJ2-2; 8 nucleotides agree with TRBD2. J was trimmed by 4 bases and V by 5 bases; bases with no gene match: 6. Germline loops: CDR1 MNHNY, CDR2 SVGAGI (reference sequence). This CDR3 comprises 15 residues. This CDR3 is CASSPPSGGTGELFF. For the CDR3, the DNA is TGTGCCAGCAGTCCCCCGAGCGGGGGCACCGGGGAGCTGTTTTTT.

The chain employs TRBV20-1 and TRBJ1-1; D is unresolved. Germline CDR1 reads DFQATT; CDR2 reads SNEGSKA (reference sequence). This CDR3 spans 11 amino acids. The V and J ends lost 6 bases and 1 base respectively, with 6 bases between them. The CDR3 is CSARQNTEAFF. The CDR3 coding sequence is TGCAGTGCCAGACAGAACACTGAAGCTTTCTTT.

This clone was seen repeatedly, ten times or more. One end of the junction is discordant with germline, which a read error may explain. The J gene is TRBJ2-2, the V gene TRBV7-7; the D gene is possibly TRBD2 (6 bases). The CDR3 sequence is 16 residues long. Germline V gene data show CDR1 as SSHAT and CDR2 as FNYEAQ (reference sequence). The CDR3: CASSLAPGGNTGELFF. The CDR3 DNA reads TGTGCTAGCAGCTTAGCGCCCGGGGGGAACACCGGGGAGCTGTTTTTT.

CDR3 residues: CASSYDGGPSTDTQYF. The CDR3 region has the DNA TGTGCCAGCAGTTACGACGGGGGACCTAGCACAGATACGCAGTATTTT. The J gene is TRBJ2-3, the V gene TRBV6-6, with D perhaps TRBD2 (6 bases). Trimming took off 2 bases at V and 0 bases at J, with 12 bases between the two ends. This CDR3 has 16 residues. Germline V gene sequence: CDR1 MNHNY, CDR2 SVGAGI (reference sequence).

This clone was detected a few times. The chain couples TRBV10-3 to TRBJ2-7; 7 nucleotides align to TRBD1. The trim removed 9 bases at V and 0 bases at J, leaving 8 bases unmatched. The germline V gene encodes CDR1 ENHRY and CDR2 SYGVKD. The CDR3 length is 14 residues. This CDR3 is CAIGQAGRSYEQYF. The CDR3 coding sequence is TGTGCCATTGGACAGGCTGGGCGCTCCTACGAGCAGTACTTC.

This rearrangement joins TRBV19 to TRBJ1-2; 7 positions agree with TRBD1. The V gene end was trimmed by 6 bases and the J gene end by 0 bases; junction bases not matched to a gene: 1. Germline V gene sequence: CDR1 LNHDA, CDR2 SQIVND (reference sequence). This CDR3 region has 13 residues. The DNA for the CDR3 is TGTGCCAGTAGGGACAGGTCTAACTATGGCTACACCTTC. Translation gives CASRDRSNYGYTF.

V and J are TRBV5-6 and TRBJ2-1; D call uncertain. The CDR3 extends over 14 amino acids. Per germline, CDR1 SGHDT and CDR2 YYEEEE. The germline V and J ends were trimmed by 1 base and 2 bases, with 7 bases remaining between them. DNA for the CDR3: TGTGCCAGCAGCTTGACGCAGGCCTACAATGAGCAGTTCTTC. Translating gives CASSLTQAYNEQFF.

The rearrangement uses TRBV4-1 and TRBJ2-1; TRBD2 matches at 11 bases. The germline V gene has CDR1 MGHRA and CDR2 YSYEKL. Trimming at V came to 5 bases and at J to 16 bases, leaving 7 bases not matched to a gene. This CDR3 is built from 12 residues. The CDR3 DNA reads TGCGCCAGCAGCTATACTAGCGGGGGTCGATTCTTC. It specifies CASSYTSGGRFF.

A word on this clone: A much larger clone sits a single nucleotide away, making a read error possible. V usage is TRBV5-8 and J usage is TRBJ2-7; 9 bases line up with TRBD1. This CDR3 is 14 amino acids long. Germline CDR1 SGHTS, CDR2 YDEGEE. V gave up 3 bases and J gave up 2 bases; unmatched junction bases: 3. The CDR3 is CASSSGTGTYEQYF. DNA of the CDR3: TGTGCCAGCAGCTCCGGGACAGGGACCTACGAGCAGTACTTC.

This chain uses TRBV14 with TRBJ1-6; D unresolved. Germline V gene data show CDR1 as SGHDN and CDR2 as FVKESK. The CDR3 has 13 amino acids. Trimming cost V 4 bases and J 11 bases, with 12 bases left between them. CDR3 protein: CASSPRGAAPLHF. As DNA, the CDR3 is TGTGCCAGCAGCCCTCGGGGTGCGGCACCCCTCCACTTT.

The rearrangement uses TRBV19 and TRBJ1-2, with 8 nucleotides matching TRBD1. Per germline, CDR1 LNHDA and CDR2 SQIVND (reference sequence). This CDR3 has 15 residues. The V gene end was trimmed by 3 bases and the J gene end by 8 bases; junction bases not matched to a gene: 11. This chain's CDR3 is CASSIGAGGAYGYTF. The CDR3 region has the DNA TGTGCCAGTAGTATCGGTGCAGGGGGCGCGTACGGCTACACCTTC.

This rearrangement joins TRBV9 to TRBJ2-3; tentative D call: TRBD2 (6 bases). CDR1 and CDR2 (germline): SGDLS, YYNGEE. Trimming removed 4 bases from V and 4 bases from J, with 13 bases in between. This CDR3 is built from 14 residues. The CDR3 reads CASSSPTSSDTQYF. The DNA for the CDR3 is TGTGCCAGCAGCTCCCCCACTAGCTCAGATACGCAGTATTTT.

The V and J genes are TRBV18 and TRBJ2-1; 7 bases are a match to TRBD1. CDR3 length: 13 amino acids. V lost 3 bases, J lost 4 bases, and 0 bases stayed unmatched. Germline-derived CDR1 and CDR2 are KGHSH and LQKENI. The DNA of the CDR3 is TGTGCCAGCTCACCGGGACAGTACAATGAGCAGTTCTTC. Encoded protein: CASSPGQYNEQFF.

This rearrangement joins TRBV2 to TRBJ2-5; 12 nucleotides match TRBD1. V was pared by 5 bases and J by 5 bases, with 9 bases of the junction left unmatched. In germline, CDR1 is SNHLY, CDR2 FYNNEI. The CDR3 sequence is 16 residues long. The CDR3 here is CASSQGQGAGWETQYF. The CDR3 nucleotides read TGTGCCAGCAGTCAGGGACAGGGGGCGGGATGGGAGACCCAGTACTTC.

In its sample, this clone was seen once. Written as DNA, the CDR3 is TGCGCCAGCAGCCAAGGCGACACTGGGCGTACGCAGTATTTT. Its translation is CASSQGDTGRTQYF. The V call is TRBV4-3, the J call TRBJ2-3; D not certain. This CDR3 has 14 residues. The germline gives CDR1 LGHNA, CDR2 YSLEER. V was pared by 1 base and J by 8 bases, with 13 bases between.

Written as DNA, the CDR3 is TGTGCCACCAGTGCGAGCGGCGGGGGGCGCCCCTACAATGAGCAGTTCTTC. It codes for CATSASGGGRPYNEQFF. The V gene is TRBV15, the J gene TRBJ2-1, with 8 bases lining up with TRBD2. CDR1 and CDR2 (germline): LNHNV, YYDKDF (reference sequence). This CDR3 region has 17 residues. V dropped 6 bases and J dropped 2; count of bases not matched to a gene: 12.

CDR3 coding DNA: TGTGCCAGCAGCGTAGATGTACTCCCAAATGCGCAGTATTTT. This sequence encodes CASSVDVLPNAQYF. The V call is TRBV9, the J call TRBJ2-3; D gene ambiguous. The CDR3 totals 14 residues. Germline V CDR1 and CDR2: SGDLS, YYNGEE. Trimming took off 0 bases at V and 10 bases at J, with 15 bases between the two ends.

The genes are TRBV5-4 and TRBJ1-6, with 7 bases matching TRBD1. Trimming at V came to 4 bases and at J to 6 bases, leaving 4 bases not matched to a gene. Germline assignment: CDR1 SGHNT and CDR2 YYREEE (reference sequence). The length of the CDR3 is 14 residues. The CDR3 here is CASSRGTANSPLHF. The CDR3 region has the DNA TGTGCCAGCAGCAGAGGGACAGCTAATTCACCCCTCCACTTT.

With respect to this clone: The identical CDR3 is also encoded by other nucleotide sequences in the sample. The chain carries TRBV9 and TRBJ2-7; 7 positions match TRBD1. The ends lost 0 bases at V and 2 bases at J; junction bases unmatched: 2. CDR3 length equals 14 residues. Germline-derived CDR1 and CDR2 are SGDLS and YYNGEE. The CDR3 is CASSVGQGAYEQYF. DNA for the CDR3: TGTGCCAGCAGCGTAGGACAGGGTGCCTACGAGCAGTACTTC.

The J gene is TRBJ2-1, the V gene TRBV4-2; the match to TRBD2 covers 13 bases. The germline gives CDR1 LGHNA, CDR2 YNFKEQ. With V trimmed by 4 bases and J by 5 bases, 14 bases remained unmatched. This CDR3 has 19 residues. CDR3 amino acids: CASSPTPTSGGLLNNEQFF. CDR3 sequence (DNA): TGTGCCAGCAGCCCTACCCCGACTAGCGGGGGGCTCCTTAACAATGAGCAGTTCTTC.

In its sample, this clone was seen a few times. The rearrangement links TRBV6-4 to TRBJ1-1; 9 bases are a match to TRBD1. CDR3 length equals 14 residues. Germline V CDR1 and CDR2: MRHNA, SNTAGT. Germline trimming cut 5 bases from V and 1 base from J; bases unmatched to any gene: 2. This CDR3 reads CASSTGGENTEAFF. CDR3 in DNA: TGTGCCAGCAGTACAGGGGGCGAGAACACTGAAGCTTTCTTT.

The chain recombines TRBV19 with TRBJ1-6; D gene uncertain. From germline, CDR1 is LNHDA and CDR2 SQIVND (reference sequence). The CDR3 loop spans 14 amino acids. Trimming took 3 bases from V and 2 from J, leaving 5 bases between them. CDR3 in amino acids: CASSIGAYNSPLHF. The CDR3 DNA is TGTGCCAGTAGTATCGGGGCCTATAATTCACCCCTCCACTTT.